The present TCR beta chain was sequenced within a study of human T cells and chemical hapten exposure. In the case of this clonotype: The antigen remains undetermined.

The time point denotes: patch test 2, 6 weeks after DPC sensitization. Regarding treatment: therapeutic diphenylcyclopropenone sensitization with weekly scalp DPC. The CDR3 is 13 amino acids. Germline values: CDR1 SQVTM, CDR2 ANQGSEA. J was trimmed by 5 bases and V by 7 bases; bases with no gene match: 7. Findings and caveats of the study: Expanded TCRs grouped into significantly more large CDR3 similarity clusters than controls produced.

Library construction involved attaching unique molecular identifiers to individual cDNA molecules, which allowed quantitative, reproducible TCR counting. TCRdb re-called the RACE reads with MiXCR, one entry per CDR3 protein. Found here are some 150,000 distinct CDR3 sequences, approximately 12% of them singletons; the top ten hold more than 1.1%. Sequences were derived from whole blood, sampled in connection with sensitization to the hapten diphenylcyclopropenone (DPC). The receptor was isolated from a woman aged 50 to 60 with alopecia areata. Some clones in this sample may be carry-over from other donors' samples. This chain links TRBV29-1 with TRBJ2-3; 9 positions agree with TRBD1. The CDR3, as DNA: TGCAGCGGTGGGACAGGGAAAGGAGATACGCAGTATTTT. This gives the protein CSGGTGKGDTQYF.